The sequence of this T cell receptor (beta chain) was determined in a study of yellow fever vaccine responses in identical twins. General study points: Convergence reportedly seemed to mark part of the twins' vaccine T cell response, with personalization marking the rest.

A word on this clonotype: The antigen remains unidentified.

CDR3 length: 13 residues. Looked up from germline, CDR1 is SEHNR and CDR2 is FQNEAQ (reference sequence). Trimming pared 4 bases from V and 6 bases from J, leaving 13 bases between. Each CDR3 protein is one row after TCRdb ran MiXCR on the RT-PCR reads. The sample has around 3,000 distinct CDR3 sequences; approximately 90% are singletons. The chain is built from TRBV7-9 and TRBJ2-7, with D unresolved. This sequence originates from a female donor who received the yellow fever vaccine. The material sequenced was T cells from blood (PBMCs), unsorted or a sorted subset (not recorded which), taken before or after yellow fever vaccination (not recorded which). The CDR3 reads CASSSEYASEQYF. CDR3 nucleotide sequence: TGTGCCAGCAGCTCAGAGTACGCCTCCGAGCAGTACTTC.